The next 20 T cell receptor beta chains were all read from a single sample in a study of regulatory T cells in long-lasting Graves disease. Sample time point: newly diagnosed GD, antithyroid drugs for less than 3 months. PBMCs provided the RNA from which the TCR library was made. Relying on iRepertoire HTBI primers and Arm-PCR of CDR3 regions, the team built TCR beta libraries. TCRdb re-called the multiplex PCR reads with MiXCR, one entry per CDR3 protein. The table has hundreds of thousands of distinct CDR3 sequences, 16% seen once; the top ten hold roughly 18%. The data were also submitted as part of a second study, on T cells in Graves' hyperthyroidism and ophthalmopathy.

The specimen comprised peripheral blood mononuclear cells (PBMCs), sampled at new diagnosis, from a patient treated with antithyroid drugs. The receptors were sampled from a woman in her 30s with Graves disease.

This clonotype has a count of ten or more. The genes are TRBV28 and TRBJ1-4, with D unresolved. There are 16 residues in the CDR3. V lost 2 bases and J lost 4, with 14 bases in between. In germline, CDR1 is MDHEN, CDR2 SYDVKM. CDR3 loop: CASSLVRSAINEKLFF. In nucleotides, the CDR3 is TGTGCCAGCAGTTTAGTTCGGAGTGCCATTAATGAAAAACTGTTTTTT. Drawing the rest from reference TRBV28 and TRBJ1-4, the complete variable domain is DVKVTQSSRYLVKRTGEKVFLECVQDMDHENMFWYRQDPGLGLRLIYFSYDVKMKEKGDIPEGYSVSREKKERFSLILESASTNQTSMYLCASSLVRSAINEKLFFGSGTQLSVL.

This clonotype was picked up many times. The chain combines TRBV15 with TRBJ2-1; D might be TRBD1 (6 bases). Germline assignment: CDR1 LNHNV and CDR2 YYDKDF (reference sequence). V lost 1 base and J 1 base, leaving 8 bases between the germline ends. CDR3 length: 15 amino acids. CDR3 nucleotide sequence: TGTGCCACCAGCAGAGGACAGGTGTCCTACAATGAGCAGTTCTTC. As protein: CATSRGQVSYNEQFF. Looking up the rest from reference TRBV15 and TRBJ2-1 gives the full variable domain: DAMVIQNPRYQVTQFGKPVTLSCSQTLNHNVMYWYQQKSSQAPKLLFHYYDKDFNNEADTPDNFQSRRPNTSFCFLDIRSPGLGDTAMYLCATSRGQVSYNEQFFGPGTRLTVL.

The J gene is TRBJ2-7, the V gene TRBV14, with a tentative D call TRBD2 (6 bases). V gave up 1 base and J gave up 12 bases, with 13 bases separating them. This CDR3 region has 12 residues. Germline CDR1 and CDR2: SGHDN and FVKESK. The CDR3 sequence is CASSQVGRSLYF. The CDR3 DNA follows: TGTGCCAGCAGCCAAGTTGGGAGGTCCCTGTACTTC.

This CDR3 is CASSLIGGGPGSYNEQFF. The CDR3 DNA reads as TGTGCCAGCAGCTTAATCGGGGGAGGGCCTGGCTCCTACAATGAGCAGTTCTTC. The chain is built from TRBV7-9 and TRBJ2-1; TRBD2 agrees at 7 bases. Germline loops: CDR1 SEHNR, CDR2 FQNEAQ (reference sequence). With V trimmed by 2 bases and J by 0 bases, 10 bases remained unmatched. CDR3 length equals 18 residues.

This clonotype was observed a handful of times. The chain links TRBV9 to TRBJ1-1; D gene unclear. The CDR3 contains 15 residues. V was cut by 0 bases and J by 4 bases, with 13 bases left in between. The germline CDR1 and CDR2 sequences are SGDLS and YYNGEE. Here the CDR3 DNA reads TGTGCCAGCAGCGTAGACGGCGGCTTGGGCACTGAAGCTTTCTTT. Amino acids: CASSVDGGLGTEAFF.

This clonotype was observed at least ten times. The genes are TRBV7-8 and TRBJ1-2, with 10 positions matching TRBD1. The CDR3 totals 19 residues. CDR1 and CDR2 from the germline V gene are SGHVS and FQNEAQ. With V trimmed by 0 bases and J by 8 bases, 18 bases remained unmatched. The CDR3 protein is CASSLANRYLVTGGGGYTF. CDR3 in DNA: TGTGCCAGCAGCTTAGCAAACCGATATCTGGTGACAGGGGGCGGCGGCTACACCTTC. The whole variable domain, remainder taken from reference TRBV7-8 and TRBJ1-2, is GAGVSQSPRYKVAKRGQDVALRCDPISGHVSLFWYQQALGQGPEFLTYFQNEAQLDKSGLPSDRFFAERPEGSVSTLKIQRTQQEDSAVYLCASSLANRYLVTGGGGYTFGSGTRLTVV.

There are many counts of this clonotype. This chain connects TRBV6-1 to TRBJ2-7; D possibly corresponds to TRBD1 (6 bases). Trimming left V 8 bases short and J 2 bases short, with 13 bases between. There are 13 residues in the CDR3. Germline V gene sequence: CDR1 MNHNS, CDR2 SASEGT. The CDR3 DNA reads as TGTGCCAGCCGGGACACAGGCACCTACGAGCAGTACTTC. Its translation: CASRDTGTYEQYF.

This chain uses TRBV20-1 with TRBJ2-7; D is possibly TRBD1 or TRBD2 (6 bases each). CDR3 length: 14 residues. The V gene's germline CDR1 is DFQATT and CDR2 SNEGSKA (reference sequence). Trimming took 1 base from V and 5 from J, leaving 15 bases between them. The CDR3: CSARGGAYGDEQYF. The DNA for the CDR3 is TGCAGTGCTAGAGGGGGGGCGTATGGGGACGAGCAGTACTTC.

This clonotype was seen repeatedly, ten times or more. The chain has TRBV12-3 or TRBV12-4 and TRBJ2-1; D is possibly TRBD1 (5 bases). The CDR3 spans 22 residues. V lost 8 bases, J lost 0 bases, and 35 bases lay in between. The chain's CDR3 is CASRRQNLLPALSPSSYNEQFF. The CDR3 bases are TGTGCCAGCCGGAGACAGAATCTACTCCCAGCGCTTTCTCCCAGCTCCTACAATGAGCAGTTCTTC.

The chain employs TRBV5-8 and TRBJ1-2; D ambiguous. Deletions cut 4 bases from V and 4 bases from J, with 20 bases between. Germline V gives CDR1 SGHTS, CDR2 YDEGEE. This CDR3 has 16 amino acids. The CDR3 bases are TGTGCCAGCAGCCCCGATTCACTGGGCGGACGCTATGGCTACACCTTC. Translated: CASSPDSLGGRYGYTF.

The sample holds many counts of this clonotype. This chain uses TRBV9 with TRBJ2-5; 11 nucleotides align to TRBD1. The CDR3 extends over 15 amino acids. Germline V gene data show CDR1 as SGDLS and CDR2 as YYNGEE. J gave up 4 bases and V 3 bases, and 5 bases lay outside the gene matches. As DNA, the CDR3 is TGTGCCAGCAGCGGAGGGACAGGGGGATCAGAGACCCAGTACTTC. Encoded protein: CASSGGTGGSETQYF.

The chain carries TRBV7-2 and TRBJ1-5, with 10 bases that match TRBD1. Germline CDR1 and CDR2: SGHTA and FQGNSA. V was pared by 5 bases and J by 3 bases, with 7 bases of the junction left unmatched. This CDR3 comprises 16 residues. The CDR3 DNA is TGTGCCAGCAGCAAGAGCGGGACAGGGGACAATCAGCCCCAGCATTTT. This translates into CASSKSGTGDNQPQHF.

The CDR3 sequence is CASSVAFGETQYF. The CDR3 DNA reads TGTGCCAGCAGCGTAGCATTCGGGGAGACCCAGTACTTC. V and J are TRBV9 and TRBJ2-5; D ambiguous. Per the germline V gene, CDR1 is SGDLS and CDR2 is YYNGEE. Trimming cost V 0 bases and J 5 bases, with 8 bases left between them. This CDR3 is built from 13 residues.

J is TRBJ1-6 and V is TRBV6-1; 9 nucleotides align to TRBD1. Germline V gene data show CDR1 as MNHNS and CDR2 as SASEGT. J was trimmed by 7 bases and V by 6 bases; bases with no gene match: 7. The CDR3 has 15 amino acids. CDR3 DNA: TGTGCCAGCAGCGACACAGGGGGCGCGAATTCACCCCTCCACTTT. This gives the protein CASSDTGGANSPLHF.

The chain uses TRBV5-1 and TRBJ2-7; D might be TRBD2 (7 bases). Germline V CDR1 and CDR2: SGHRS, YFSETQ. V lost 1 base and J lost 3, with 17 bases in between. The length of the CDR3 is 16 residues. CDR3 sequence (DNA): TGCGCCAGCAGCTTGTTAGGGAGGGGGACAAACTACGAGCAGTACTTC. As protein: CASSLLGRGTNYEQYF.

Ten or more counts support this clonotype. The gene calls are TRBV20-1 and TRBJ1-2; D uncertain. Germline lookup yields CDR1 DFQATT and CDR2 SNEGSKA (reference sequence). The CDR3 has 13 amino acids. The V and J ends lost 3 bases and 4 bases respectively, with 12 bases between them. CDR3 protein: CSASSRDSYGYTF. The CDR3 region has the DNA TGCAGTGCTAGTAGTCGGGATAGCTATGGCTACACCTTC.

This clonotype was counted a few times. V usage is TRBV19 and J usage is TRBJ1-1; 7 bases are shared with TRBD1. V shed 4 bases, J shed 10 bases, and the junction held 15 bases outside the gene matches. The CDR3 sequence is 15 residues long. From germline, CDR1 is LNHDA and CDR2 SQIVND (reference sequence). This CDR3 is CASSTAGGITYRAFF. Written as DNA, the CDR3 is TGTGCCAGTAGTACCGCAGGGGGAATAACGTATCGAGCTTTCTTT.

This clonotype came up a few times. The chain joins TRBV5-1 to TRBJ1-4, with TRBD1 matching over 7 bases. CDR1 is SGHRS, CDR2 YFSETQ, per germline. Trimming at V came to 4 bases and at J to 5 bases, leaving 8 bases not matched to a gene. The CDR3 totals 15 residues. The CDR3 reads CASSLNGQANEKLFF. CDR3 DNA: TGCGCCAGCAGCCTAAACGGACAGGCCAATGAAAAACTGTTTTTT.

This chain links TRBV20-1 with TRBJ1-1; D possibly corresponds to TRBD1 (5 bases). The CDR3 spans 13 residues. CDR1 and CDR2 (germline): DFQATT, SNEGSKA (reference sequence). V lost 6 bases, J lost 1 base, and 12 bases lay in between. The CDR3 region has the DNA TGCAGTGCCTTACAGGATCCGAACACTGAAGCTTTCTTT. Protein: CSALQDPNTEAFF.

This clonotype was seen ten or more times. This rearrangement joins TRBV3-1 to TRBJ2-7; TRBD2 aligns across 11 bases. J gave up 2 bases and V 5 bases, and 5 bases lay outside the gene matches. The CDR3 totals 15 residues. CDR1 and CDR2 (germline): LGHDT, YNNKEL (reference sequence). Here the CDR3 DNA reads TGTGCCAGCAGCTTCGGGACTAGCGGCCCCTACGAGCAGTACTTC. This sequence encodes CASSFGTSGPYEQYF.